One TCR beta chain is described in this entry. The entry originates in a study of blood T cell repertoires in COVID-19. The wider study: The cDNA or gDNA used as material had been derived from T cells, B-cell-depleted T cells, or PBMCs.

With 0 bases removed from V and 4 bases from J, the gap between germline ends came to 16 bases. The CDR3 is 16 residues long. CDR1 and CDR2 from the germline V gene are SGDLS and YYNGEE. Per the original data handling: Nucleated cell counts were estimated from reference gene primer amplification. Measured with immunoSEQ multiplex PCR; TCRdb has only the in-frame clones, and not every one. Clone size and V and J calls were adopted from that table, with D and trimming inferred from the DNA. The table includes about 120,000 clones, nearly 90% detected once. This chain joins TRBV9 and TRBJ1-2; possibly TRBD1 for D (5 bases). This TCR was recovered from a human donor in a cohort sampled during active COVID-19. Sample: peripheral blood. The CDR3 loop is CASSVGSGARAYGYTF. CDR3 DNA sequence: TGTGCCAGCAGCGTAGGATCTGGGGCCAGGGCCTATGGCTACACCTTC.